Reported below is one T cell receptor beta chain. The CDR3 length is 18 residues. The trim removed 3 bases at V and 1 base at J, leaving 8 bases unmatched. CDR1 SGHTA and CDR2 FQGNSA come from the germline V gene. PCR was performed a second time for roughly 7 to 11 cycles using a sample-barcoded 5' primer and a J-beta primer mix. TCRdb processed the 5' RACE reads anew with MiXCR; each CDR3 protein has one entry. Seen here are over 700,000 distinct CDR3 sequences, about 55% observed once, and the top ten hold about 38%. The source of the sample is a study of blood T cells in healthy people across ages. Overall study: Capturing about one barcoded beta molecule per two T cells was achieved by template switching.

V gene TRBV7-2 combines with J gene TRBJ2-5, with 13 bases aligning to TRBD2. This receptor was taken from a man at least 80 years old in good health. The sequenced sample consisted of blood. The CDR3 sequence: CASSLNFRTSGGQETQYF. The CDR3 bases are TGTGCCAGCAGCTTGAATTTTCGGACTAGCGGGGGCCAAGAGACCCAGTACTTC.